This T cell receptor (beta chain) was captured by sequencing in a study of T cells after posttransplantation cyclophosphamide. Only a few counts were recorded for this clone. Its target is not known. Study-wide points: TRB overlap between skin or GI tissue T cells and blood was limited. TRB clonality was highly associated with recipient CMV seropositivity and reactivation.

V shed 5 bases and J shed 4 bases, with 15 bases lying between them. CDR1 is SEHNR, CDR2 FQNEAQ, per germline (reference sequence). This CDR3 has 15 residues. This table comes from immunoSEQ multiplex PCR, and its TCRdb copy is limited to in-frame clones, with some not included. The table lists about 12,000 clones, about 1.9% of them singletons. Busulfan-fludarabine conditioning, marrow transplant, and cyclophosphamide on days +3 and +4 were administered. The origin of this receptor is a male patient between 25 and 40 years old who received an allogeneic stem cell transplant from a related donor, was CMV-positive, and had no GVHD. Some of the T cells might come from the graft donor. The sequenced sample was PBMCs, obtained after allogeneic stem cell transplant with posttransplant cyclophosphamide. The V and J genes are TRBV7-9 and TRBJ2-1; perhaps TRBD1 as D (6 bases). The CDR3 DNA follows: TGTGCCAGCAGCCGCCGGGACATACTATACAATGAGCAGTTCTTC. Protein product: CASSRRDILYNEQFF.